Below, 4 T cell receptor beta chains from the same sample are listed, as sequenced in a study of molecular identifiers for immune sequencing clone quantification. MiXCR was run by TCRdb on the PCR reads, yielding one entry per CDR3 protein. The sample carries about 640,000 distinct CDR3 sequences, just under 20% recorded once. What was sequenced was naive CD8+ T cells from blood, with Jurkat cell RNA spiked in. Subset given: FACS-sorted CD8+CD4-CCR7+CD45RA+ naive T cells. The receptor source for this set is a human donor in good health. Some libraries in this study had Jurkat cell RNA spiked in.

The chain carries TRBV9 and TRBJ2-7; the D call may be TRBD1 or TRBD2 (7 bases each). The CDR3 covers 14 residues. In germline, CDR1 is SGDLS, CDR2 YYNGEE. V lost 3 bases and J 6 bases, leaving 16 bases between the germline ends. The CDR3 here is CASSEGAGVGEQYF. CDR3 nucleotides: TGTGCCAGCAGCGAGGGGGCGGGGGTTGGCGAGCAGTACTTC.

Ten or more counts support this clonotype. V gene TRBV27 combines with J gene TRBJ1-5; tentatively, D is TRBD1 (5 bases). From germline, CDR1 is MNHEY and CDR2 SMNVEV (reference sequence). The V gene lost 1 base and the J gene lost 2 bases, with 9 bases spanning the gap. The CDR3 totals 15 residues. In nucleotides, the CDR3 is TGTGCCAGCAGTTTATGGAGGGGTCGCAATCAGCCCCAGCATTTT. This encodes CASSLWRGRNQPQHF.

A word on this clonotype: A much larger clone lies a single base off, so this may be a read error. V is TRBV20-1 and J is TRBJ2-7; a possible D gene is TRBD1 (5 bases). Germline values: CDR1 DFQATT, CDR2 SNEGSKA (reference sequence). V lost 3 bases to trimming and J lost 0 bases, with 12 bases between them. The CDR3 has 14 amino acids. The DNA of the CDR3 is TGCAGTGCTAGGCCTGACAGACACTCCTACGAGCAGTACTTC. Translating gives CSARPDRHSYEQYF.

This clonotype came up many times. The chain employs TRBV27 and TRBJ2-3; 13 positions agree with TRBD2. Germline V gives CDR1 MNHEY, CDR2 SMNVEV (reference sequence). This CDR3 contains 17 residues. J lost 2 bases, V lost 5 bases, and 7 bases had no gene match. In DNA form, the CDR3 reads TGTGCCAGCAGTCAACCGGGACTAGCGGGGCACACAGATACGCAGTATTTT. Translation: CASSQPGLAGHTDTQYF.